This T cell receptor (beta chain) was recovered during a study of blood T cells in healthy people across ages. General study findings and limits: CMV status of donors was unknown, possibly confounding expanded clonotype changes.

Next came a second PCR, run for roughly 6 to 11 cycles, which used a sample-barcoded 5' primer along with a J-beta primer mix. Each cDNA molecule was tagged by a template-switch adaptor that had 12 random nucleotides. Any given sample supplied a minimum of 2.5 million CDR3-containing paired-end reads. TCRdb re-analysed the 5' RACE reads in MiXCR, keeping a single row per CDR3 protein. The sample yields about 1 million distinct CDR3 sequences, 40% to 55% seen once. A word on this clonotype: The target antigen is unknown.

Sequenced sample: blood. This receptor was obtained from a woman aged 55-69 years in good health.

The CDR3 loop reads CASSSLKASGRASETQYF. CDR3 nucleotide sequence: TGTGCCAGCTCATCGCTGAAAGCCAGCGGGAGGGCCTCAGAGACCCAGTACTTC. The chain employs TRBV18 and TRBJ2-7; 10 bases align to TRBD2. The J call may be wrong; the DNA end is better matched by TRBJ2-5. Looked up from germline, CDR1 is KGHSH and CDR2 is LQKENI. The CDR3 is 18 residues long.